This entry lists 5 T cell receptor beta chains sequenced from one sample in a study of cytomegalovirus exposure and HLA in healthy donors. Clones were read by immunoSEQ multiplex PCR, and TCRdb kept only the in-frame ones, dropping some. This sample carries 100,000 to 150,000 clones, 75% to 90% of them seen once, and the ten largest clones take 0.95% to 1.5%. Source material: PBMCs. All receptors come from a woman aged 18-35 years in good health and CMV-seronegative.

The chain has TRBV7-3 and TRBJ1-5; perhaps TRBD1 as D (5 bases). Germline CDR1 and CDR2: SGHTA and FQGTGA. This CDR3 region has 14 residues. The V and J ends lost 2 bases and 6 bases respectively, with 11 bases between them. This chain's CDR3 is CASSLGGGSQPQHF. CDR3 DNA sequence: TGTGCCAGCAGCTTAGGTGGGGGGAGTCAGCCCCAGCATTTT.

The chain uses TRBV19 and TRBJ1-5; D uncertain. The length of the CDR3 is 15 residues. From germline, CDR1 is LNHDA and CDR2 SQIVND (reference sequence). Trimming took 3 bases from V and 4 from J, leaving 13 bases between them. CDR3 sequence (DNA): TGTGCCAGTAGTATTGGATGGCAGGCGAATCAGCCCCAGCATTTT. Translated: CASSIGWQANQPQHF.

The rearrangement links TRBV11-2 to TRBJ2-3; tentative D call: TRBD1 (5 bases). V lost 0 bases and J 4 bases, leaving 17 bases between the germline ends. The CDR3 has 17 residues. Per the germline V gene, CDR1 is SGHAT and CDR2 is FQNNGV. CDR3 loop: CASSLDTQGFGSDTQYF. CDR3 nucleotide sequence: TGTGCCAGCAGCTTAGATACCCAGGGATTTGGGTCAGATACGCAGTATTTT. Based on the CDR3 plus reference TRBV11-2 and TRBJ2-3, the full variable domain is EAGVAQSPRYKIIEKRQSVAFWCNPISGHATLYWYQQILGQGPKLLIQFQNNGVVDDSQLPKDRFSAERLKGVDSTLKIQPAKLEDSAVYLCASSLDTQGFGSDTQYFGPGTRLTVL.

In this sample, this clone turned up a few times. The V gene is TRBV2, the J gene TRBJ1-6; no firm D call. V dropped 4 bases and J dropped 9 bases, with 7 bases sitting between them. There are 12 residues in the CDR3. Germline V gene data show CDR1 as SNHLY and CDR2 as FYNNEI. The CDR3 here is CASSAGRSPLHF. As DNA, the CDR3 is TGTGCCAGCAGTGCCGGTCGTTCACCCCTCCACTTT.

This chain connects TRBV2 to TRBJ1-4; 8 positions match TRBD1. Looked up from germline, CDR1 is SNHLY and CDR2 is FYNNEI. Trimming at V came to 6 bases and at J to 2 bases, leaving 8 bases not matched to a gene. The CDR3 sequence is 16 residues long. CDR3 DNA: TGTGCCAGCAGCGGACAGGGCCCCAGCACTAATGAAAAACTGTTTTTT. Protein product: CASSGQGPSTNEKLFF.